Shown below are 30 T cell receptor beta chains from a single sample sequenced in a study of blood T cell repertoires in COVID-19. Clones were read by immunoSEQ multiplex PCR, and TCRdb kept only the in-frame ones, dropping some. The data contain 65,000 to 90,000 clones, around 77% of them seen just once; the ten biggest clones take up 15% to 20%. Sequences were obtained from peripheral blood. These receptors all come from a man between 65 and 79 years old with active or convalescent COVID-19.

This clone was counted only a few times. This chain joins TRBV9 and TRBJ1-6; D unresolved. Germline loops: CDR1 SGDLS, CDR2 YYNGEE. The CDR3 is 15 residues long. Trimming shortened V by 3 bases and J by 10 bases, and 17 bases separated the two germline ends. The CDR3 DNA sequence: TGTGCCAGCAGCGGCGGGGTGGCAGGTGAGTCACCCCTCCACTTT. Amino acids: CASSGGVAGESPLHF.

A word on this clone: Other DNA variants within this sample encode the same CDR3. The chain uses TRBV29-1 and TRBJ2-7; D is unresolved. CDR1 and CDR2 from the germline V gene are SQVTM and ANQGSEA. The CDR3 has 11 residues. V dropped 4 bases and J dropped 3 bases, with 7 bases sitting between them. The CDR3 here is CSVGSRYEQYF. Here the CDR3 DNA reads TGCAGCGTTGGTTCCCGCTACGAGCAGTACTTC.

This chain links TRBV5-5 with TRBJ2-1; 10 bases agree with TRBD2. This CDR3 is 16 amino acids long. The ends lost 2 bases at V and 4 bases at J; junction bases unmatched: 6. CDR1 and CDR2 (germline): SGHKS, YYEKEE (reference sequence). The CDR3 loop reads CASSLISSGGYNEQFF. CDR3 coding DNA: TGTGCCAGCAGCTTAATATCTAGCGGGGGTTACAATGAGCAGTTCTTC. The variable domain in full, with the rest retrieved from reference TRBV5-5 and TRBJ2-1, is DAGVTQSPTHLIKTRGQQVTLRCSPISGHKSVSWYQQVLGQGPQFIFQYYEKEERGRGNFPDRFSARQFPNYSSELNVNALLLGDSALYLCASSLISSGGYNEQFFGPGTRLTVL.

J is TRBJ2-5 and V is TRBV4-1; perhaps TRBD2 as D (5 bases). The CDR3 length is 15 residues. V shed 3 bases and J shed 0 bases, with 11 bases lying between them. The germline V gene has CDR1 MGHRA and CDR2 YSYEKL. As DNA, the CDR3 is TGCGCCAGCAGCCAGGGAAGAGCGGACCAAGAGACCCAGTACTTC. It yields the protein CASSQGRADQETQYF.

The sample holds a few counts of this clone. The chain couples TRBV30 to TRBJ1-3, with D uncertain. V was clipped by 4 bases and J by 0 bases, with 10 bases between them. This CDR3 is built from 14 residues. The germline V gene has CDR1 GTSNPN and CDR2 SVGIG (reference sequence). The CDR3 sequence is CAWKRLLSGNTIYF. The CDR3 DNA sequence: TGTGCCTGGAAACGACTCCTCTCTGGAAACACCATATATTTT.

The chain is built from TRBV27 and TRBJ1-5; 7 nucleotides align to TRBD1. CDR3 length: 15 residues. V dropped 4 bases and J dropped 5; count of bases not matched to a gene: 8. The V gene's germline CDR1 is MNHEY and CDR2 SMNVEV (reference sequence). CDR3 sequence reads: CASSSTGSVHQPQHF. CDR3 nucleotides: TGTGCCAGCAGTTCGACAGGGAGTGTTCATCAGCCCCAGCATTTT.

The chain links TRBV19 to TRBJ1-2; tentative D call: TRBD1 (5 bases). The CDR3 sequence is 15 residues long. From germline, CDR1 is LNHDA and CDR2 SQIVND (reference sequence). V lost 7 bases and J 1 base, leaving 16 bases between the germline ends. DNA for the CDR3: TGTGCCAGTAAAGATTTCAGGGAGGATAACTATGGCTACACCTTC. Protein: CASKDFREDNYGYTF.

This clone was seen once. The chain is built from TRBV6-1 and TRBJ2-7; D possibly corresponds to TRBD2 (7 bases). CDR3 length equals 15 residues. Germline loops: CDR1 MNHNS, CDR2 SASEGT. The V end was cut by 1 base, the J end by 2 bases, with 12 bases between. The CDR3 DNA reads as TGTGCCAGCAGTGAAGTGGGGGGGCAAACCTACGAGCAGTACTTC. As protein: CASSEVGGQTYEQYF.

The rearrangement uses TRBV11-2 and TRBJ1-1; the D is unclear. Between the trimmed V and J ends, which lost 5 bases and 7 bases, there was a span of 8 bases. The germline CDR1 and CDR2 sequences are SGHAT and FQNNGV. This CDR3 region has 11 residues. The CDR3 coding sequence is TGTGCCAGCAGCCTTTTTTTTGAAGCTTTCTTT. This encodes CASSLFFEAFF.

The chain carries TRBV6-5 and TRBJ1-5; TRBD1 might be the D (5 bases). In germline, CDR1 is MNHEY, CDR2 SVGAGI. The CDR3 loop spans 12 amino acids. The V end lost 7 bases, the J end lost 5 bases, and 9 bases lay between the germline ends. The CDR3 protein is CASIGRDQPQHF. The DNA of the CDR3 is TGTGCCAGCATAGGCAGGGATCAGCCCCAGCATTTT.

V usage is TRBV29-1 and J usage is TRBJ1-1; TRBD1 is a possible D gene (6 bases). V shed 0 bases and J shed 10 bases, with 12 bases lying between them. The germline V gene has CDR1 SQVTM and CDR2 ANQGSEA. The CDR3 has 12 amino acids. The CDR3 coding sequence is TGCAGCGTTGAAGAGTTACAGGGTCCAGCTTTCTTT. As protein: CSVEELQGPAFF.

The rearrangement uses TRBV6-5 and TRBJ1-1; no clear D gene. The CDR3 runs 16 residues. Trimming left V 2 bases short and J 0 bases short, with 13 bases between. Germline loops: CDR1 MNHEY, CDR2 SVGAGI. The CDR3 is CASSYITNGMNTEAFF. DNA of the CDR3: TGTGCCAGCAGTTACATTACTAACGGTATGAACACTGAAGCTTTCTTT.

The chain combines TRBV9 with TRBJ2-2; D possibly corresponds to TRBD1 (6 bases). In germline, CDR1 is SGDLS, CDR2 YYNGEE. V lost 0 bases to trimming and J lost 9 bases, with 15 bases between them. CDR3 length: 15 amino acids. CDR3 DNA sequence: TGTGCCAGCAGCGTAGAAGGATTGGGGGCACGGGAGCTGTTTTTT. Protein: CASSVEGLGARELFF.

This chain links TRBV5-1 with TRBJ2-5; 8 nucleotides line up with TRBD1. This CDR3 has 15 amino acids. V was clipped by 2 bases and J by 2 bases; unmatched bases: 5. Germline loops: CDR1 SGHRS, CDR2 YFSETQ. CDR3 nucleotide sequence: TGCGCCAGCAGCTTTCTGACAGGGGAACAAGAGACCCAGTACTTC. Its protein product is CASSFLTGEQETQYF.

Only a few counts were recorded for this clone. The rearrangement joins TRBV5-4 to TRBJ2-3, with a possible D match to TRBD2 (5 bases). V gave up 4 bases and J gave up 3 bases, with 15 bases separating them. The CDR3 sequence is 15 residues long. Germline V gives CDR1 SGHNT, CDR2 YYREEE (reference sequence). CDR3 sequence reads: CASSSQRLATDTQYF. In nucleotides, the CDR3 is TGTGCCAGCAGCAGCCAACGGCTAGCAACAGATACGCAGTATTTT.

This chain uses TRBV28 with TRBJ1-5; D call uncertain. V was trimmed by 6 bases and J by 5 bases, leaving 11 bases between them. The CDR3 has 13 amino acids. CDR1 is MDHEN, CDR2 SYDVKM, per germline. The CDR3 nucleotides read TGTGCCAGCAGCTTACGGGGAGATCAGCCCCAGCATTTT. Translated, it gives CASSLRGDQPQHF.

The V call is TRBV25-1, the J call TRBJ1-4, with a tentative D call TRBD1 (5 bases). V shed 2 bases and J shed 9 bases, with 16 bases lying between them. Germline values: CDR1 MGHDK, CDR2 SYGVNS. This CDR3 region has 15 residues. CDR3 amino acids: CASSEPGASPQKLFF. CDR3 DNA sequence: TGTGCCAGCAGTGAACCTGGGGCTAGTCCACAAAAACTGTTTTTT.

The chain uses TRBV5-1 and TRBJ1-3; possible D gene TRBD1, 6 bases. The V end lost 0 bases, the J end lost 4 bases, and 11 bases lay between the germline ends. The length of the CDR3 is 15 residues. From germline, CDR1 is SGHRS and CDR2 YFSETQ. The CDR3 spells CASSLGGTPGNTIYF. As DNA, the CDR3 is TGCGCCAGCAGCTTGGGGGGGACACCCGGAAACACCATATATTTT.

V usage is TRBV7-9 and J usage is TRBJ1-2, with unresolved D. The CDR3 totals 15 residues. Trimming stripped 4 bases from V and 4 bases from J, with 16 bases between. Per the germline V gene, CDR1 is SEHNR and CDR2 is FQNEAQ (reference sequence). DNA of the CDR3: TGTGCCAGCAGCTCTAGTAAGGAAATTGTCTATGGCTACACCTTC. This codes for CASSSSKEIVYGYTF.

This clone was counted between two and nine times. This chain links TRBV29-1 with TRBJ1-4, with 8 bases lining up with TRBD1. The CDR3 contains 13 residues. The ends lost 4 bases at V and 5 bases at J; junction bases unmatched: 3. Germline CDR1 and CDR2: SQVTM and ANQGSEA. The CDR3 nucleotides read TGCAGCGTTGCAAGGACAGGGAATGAAAAACTGTTTTTT. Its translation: CSVARTGNEKLFF. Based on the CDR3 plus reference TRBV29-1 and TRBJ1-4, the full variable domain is SAVISQKPSRDICQRGTSLTIQCQVDSQVTMMFWYRQQPGQSLTLIATANQGSEATYESGFVIDKFPISRPNLTFSTLTVSNMSPEDSSIYLCSVARTGNEKLFFGSGTQLSVL.

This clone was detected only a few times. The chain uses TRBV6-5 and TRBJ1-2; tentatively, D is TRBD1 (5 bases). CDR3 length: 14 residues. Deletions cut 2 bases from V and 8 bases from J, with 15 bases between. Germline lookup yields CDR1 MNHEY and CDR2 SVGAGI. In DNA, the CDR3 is TGTGCCAGCAGTTACGACGGACCCGGGGGAGGCTACACCTTC. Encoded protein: CASSYDGPGGGYTF.

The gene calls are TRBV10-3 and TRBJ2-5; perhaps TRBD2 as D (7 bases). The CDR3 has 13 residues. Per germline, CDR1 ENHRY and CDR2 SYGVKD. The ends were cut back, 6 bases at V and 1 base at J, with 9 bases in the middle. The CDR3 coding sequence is TGTGCCATCAGGGCGGGGGCCCAAGAGACCCAGTACTTC. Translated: CAIRAGAQETQYF.

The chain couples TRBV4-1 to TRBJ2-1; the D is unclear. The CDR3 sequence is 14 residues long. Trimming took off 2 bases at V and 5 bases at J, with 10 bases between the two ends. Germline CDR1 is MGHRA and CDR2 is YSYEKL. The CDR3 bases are TGCGCCAGCAGCCAAATACAGAAAAACAATGAGCAGTTCTTC. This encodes CASSQIQKNNEQFF.

Written as DNA, the CDR3 is TGTGCCAGCAGTCGACTAGCGGGTCCCTACGAGCAGTACTTC. This sequence encodes CASSRLAGPYEQYF. The rearrangement links TRBV28 to TRBJ2-7; 10 bases align to TRBD2. Germline V CDR1 and CDR2: MDHEN, SYDVKM. The CDR3 totals 14 residues. Trimming removed 5 bases from V and 2 bases from J; junction bases left unmatched: 3. Using reference TRBV28 and TRBJ2-7 for the parts outside the CDR3, the full variable domain is DVKVTQSSRYLVKRTGEKVFLECVQDMDHENMFWYRQDPGLGLRLIYFSYDVKMKEKGDIPEGYSVSREKKERFSLILESASTNQTSMYLCASSRLAGPYEQYFGPGTRLTVT.

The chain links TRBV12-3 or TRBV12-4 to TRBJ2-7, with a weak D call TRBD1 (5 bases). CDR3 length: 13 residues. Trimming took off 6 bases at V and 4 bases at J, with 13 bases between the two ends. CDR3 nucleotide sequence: TGTGCCAGCAGCCAAAGACAGCATTACGAGCAGTACTTC. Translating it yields CASSQRQHYEQYF.

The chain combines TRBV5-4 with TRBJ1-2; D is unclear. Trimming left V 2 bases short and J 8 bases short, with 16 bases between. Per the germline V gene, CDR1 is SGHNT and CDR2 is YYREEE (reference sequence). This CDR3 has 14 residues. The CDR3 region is CASSLGRWRLGYTF. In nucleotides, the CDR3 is TGTGCCAGCAGCTTAGGAAGGTGGAGGTTAGGCTACACCTTC.

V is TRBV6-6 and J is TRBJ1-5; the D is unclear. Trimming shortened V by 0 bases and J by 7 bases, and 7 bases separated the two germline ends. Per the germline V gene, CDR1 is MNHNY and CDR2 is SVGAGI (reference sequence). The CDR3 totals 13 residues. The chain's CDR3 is CASSYSVGQPQHF. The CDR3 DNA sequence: TGTGCCAGCAGTTACTCGGTCGGGCAGCCCCAGCATTTT.

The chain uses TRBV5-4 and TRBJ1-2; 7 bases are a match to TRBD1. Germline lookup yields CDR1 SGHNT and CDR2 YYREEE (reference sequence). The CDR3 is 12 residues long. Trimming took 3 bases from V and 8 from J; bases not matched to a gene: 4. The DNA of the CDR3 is TGTGCCAGCAGCTCAGTACAGGGGGGCTACACCTTC. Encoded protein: CASSSVQGGYTF.

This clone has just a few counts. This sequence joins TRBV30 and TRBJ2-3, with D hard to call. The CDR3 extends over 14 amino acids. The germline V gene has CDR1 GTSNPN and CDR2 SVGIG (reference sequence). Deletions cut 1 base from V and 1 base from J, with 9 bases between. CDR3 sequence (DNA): TGTGCCTGGAGTGGAAAGCCCCGCACAGATACGCAGTATTTT. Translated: CAWSGKPRTDTQYF.

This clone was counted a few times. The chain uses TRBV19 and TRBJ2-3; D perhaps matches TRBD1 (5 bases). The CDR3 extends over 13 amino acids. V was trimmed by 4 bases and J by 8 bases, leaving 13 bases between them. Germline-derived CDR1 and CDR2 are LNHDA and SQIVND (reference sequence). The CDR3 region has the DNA TGTGCCAGTAGTAATGGGTTTCAGGGTACGCAGTATTTT. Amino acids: CASSNGFQGTQYF.